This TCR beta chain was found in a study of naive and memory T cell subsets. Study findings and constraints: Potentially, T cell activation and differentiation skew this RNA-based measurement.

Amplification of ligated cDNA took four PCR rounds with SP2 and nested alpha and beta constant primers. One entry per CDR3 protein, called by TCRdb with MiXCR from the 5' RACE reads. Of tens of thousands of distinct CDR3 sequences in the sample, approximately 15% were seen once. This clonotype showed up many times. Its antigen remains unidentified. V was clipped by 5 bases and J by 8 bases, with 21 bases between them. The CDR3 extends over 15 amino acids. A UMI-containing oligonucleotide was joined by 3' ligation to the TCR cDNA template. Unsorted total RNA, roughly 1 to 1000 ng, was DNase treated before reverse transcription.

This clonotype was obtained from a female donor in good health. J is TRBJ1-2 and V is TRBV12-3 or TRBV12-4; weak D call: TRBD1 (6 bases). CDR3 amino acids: CASSPTTGYREGYTF. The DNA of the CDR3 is TGTGCCAGCAGTCCAACCACAGGGTATCGGGAAGGCTACACCTTC.